Each of the 25 T cell receptor beta chains below was sequenced from the same sample in a study of cytomegalovirus exposure and HLA in healthy donors. Vbeta (60) and Jbeta (13) primers were used in the PCR. TCRdb's table, derived via immunoSEQ multiplex PCR, lists solely in-frame clones and lacks some. The sample gives approximately 76,000 clones, roughly two thirds of which show up once; about 16% is in the top ten. Sequenced material: PBMCs. The receptors were gathered from a woman aged 40 to 49 in good health and CMV-seropositive.

The table lists this clone with a few counts. This sequence joins TRBV7-2 and TRBJ2-6; the D gene is possibly TRBD2 (5 bases). V gave up 4 bases and J gave up 2 bases, with 15 bases separating them. The CDR3 is 17 amino acids. Germline V lookup: CDR1 SGHTA, CDR2 FQGNSA. As DNA, the CDR3 is TGTGCCAGCAGCTCCCGGACTGTATCAACTGGGGCCAACGTCCTGACTTTC. It is translated as CASSSRTVSTGANVLTF.

The gene calls are TRBV6-6 and TRBJ1-3; TRBD1 might be the D (6 bases). The CDR3 consists of 15 residues. Trimming took off 2 bases at V and 4 bases at J, with 12 bases between the two ends. Germline-derived CDR1 and CDR2 are MNHNY and SVGAGI (reference sequence). The CDR3 here is CASSYRGSEGNTIYF. CDR3 in DNA: TGTGCCAGCAGTTACAGGGGGAGCGAAGGAAACACCATATATTTT.

The chain employs TRBV13 and TRBJ1-4, with D hard to call. This CDR3 is built from 14 residues. The V and J ends lost 3 bases and 7 bases respectively, with 12 bases between them. Germline V gene lookup returns CDR1 PRHDT and CDR2 FYEKMQ (reference sequence). This CDR3 reads CASSLRAYGEKLFF. In DNA, the CDR3 is TGTGCCAGCAGCTTGAGAGCCTATGGTGAAAAACTGTTTTTT.

The chain uses TRBV7-2 and TRBJ1-4, with 8 bases that match TRBD1. Germline trimming cut 1 base from V and 6 bases from J; bases unmatched to any gene: 10. The CDR3 totals 17 residues. Germline CDR1 SGHTA, CDR2 FQGNSA. The CDR3 nucleotides read TGTGCCAGCAGCTTAGGGGCATTAGGGACAGGTGATGAAAAACTGTTTTTT. Amino acids: CASSLGALGTGDEKLFF.

The V gene is TRBV7-2, the J gene TRBJ2-2; 11 nucleotides agree with TRBD2. This CDR3 spans 15 amino acids. The trim removed 5 bases at V and 3 bases at J, leaving 2 bases unmatched. CDR1 and CDR2 from the germline V gene are SGHTA and FQGNSA. The chain's CDR3 is CASSPGLADTGELFF. The CDR3 DNA follows: TGTGCCAGCAGCCCGGGACTAGCGGACACCGGGGAGCTGTTTTTT. The complete variable domain, with remaining parts taken from reference TRBV7-2 and TRBJ2-2, reads GAGVSQSPSNKVTEKGKDVELRCDPISGHTALYWYRQSLGQGLEFLIYFQGNSAPDKSGLPSDRFSAERTGGSVSTLTIQRTQQEDSAVYLCASSPGLADTGELFFGEGSRLTVL.

This clone was counted between two and nine times. The chain joins TRBV5-1 to TRBJ2-1; 10 bases align to TRBD2. The CDR3 runs to 17 residues. Trimming took 0 bases from V and 8 from J; bases not matched to a gene: 11. Looked up from germline, CDR1 is SGHRS and CDR2 is YFSETQ. The DNA for the CDR3 is TGCGCCAGCAGCTTGGCCAGTAGCGGGAGGATGGGGGATGAGCAGTTCTTC. It translates to CASSLASSGRMGDEQFF.

The V and J genes are TRBV6-1 and TRBJ1-5; D unclear. CDR3 length: 14 amino acids. The germline gives CDR1 MNHNS, CDR2 SASEGT. Trimming cost V 5 bases and J 0 bases, with 8 bases left between them. CDR3 DNA sequence: TGTGCCAGCAGTTCTCAGGATAGCAATCAGCCCCAGCATTTT. This gives the protein CASSSQDSNQPQHF.

This clone was seen more than once but under ten times. The chain employs TRBV7-6 and TRBJ1-1; TRBD1 aligns across 7 bases. The CDR3 totals 14 residues. CDR1 is SGHVS and CDR2 is FNYEAQ in the germline V gene. The ends lost 8 bases at V and 2 bases at J; junction bases unmatched: 8. Here the CDR3 reads CASHQRQGNTEAFF. CDR3 nucleotide sequence: TGTGCCAGCCACCAGAGACAGGGTAACACTGAAGCTTTCTTT.

The chain is built from TRBV11-2 and TRBJ1-1; no firm D call. V was clipped by 4 bases and J by 2 bases, with 17 bases between them. Germline loops: CDR1 SGHAT, CDR2 FQNNGV. The CDR3 loop spans 16 amino acids. CDR3 in amino acids: CASSWNRVAINTEAFF. CDR3 nucleotide sequence: TGTGCCAGCAGCTGGAACCGGGTCGCGATAAACACTGAAGCTTTCTTT.

J is TRBJ2-5 and V is TRBV5-4; possibly TRBD2 for D (5 bases). Germline values: CDR1 SGHNT, CDR2 YYREEE (reference sequence). The CDR3 is made up of 16 amino acids. V lost 4 bases and J 0 bases, leaving 16 bases between the germline ends. DNA of the CDR3: TGTGCCAGCAGCAGCCCAGGTGAGGGTTACCAAGAGACCCAGTACTTC. Its translation is CASSSPGEGYQETQYF.

The chain links TRBV6-1 to TRBJ2-5, with D possibly TRBD1 on 6 matching bases. In germline, CDR1 is MNHNS, CDR2 SASEGT. The CDR3 runs 15 residues. V was pared by 2 bases and J by 4 bases, with 14 bases between. The CDR3 DNA sequence: TGTGCCAGCAGTGAATTAGACAGGACTCGAGAGACCCAGTACTTC. Translation: CASSELDRTRETQYF.

This clone came up a few times. This rearrangement joins TRBV2 to TRBJ2-3; TRBD1 is a possible D gene (6 bases). With 4 bases removed from V and 9 bases from J, the gap between germline ends came to 14 bases. The CDR3 is made up of 13 amino acids. CDR1 SNHLY and CDR2 FYNNEI come from the germline V gene. In DNA, the CDR3 is TGTGCCAGCAGTGGAGCTACAGGGAGCACGCAGTATTTT. This gives the protein CASSGATGSTQYF.

This clone has only one observation. This rearrangement joins TRBV19 to TRBJ1-5, with D maybe TRBD1 (6 bases). Between the trimmed V and J ends, which lost 9 bases and 0 bases, there was a span of 15 bases. This CDR3 region has 15 residues. The V gene's germline CDR1 is LNHDA and CDR2 SQIVND (reference sequence). The CDR3 DNA reads as TGTGCCAGCCGTGACAGGATCTATAGCAATCAGCCCCAGCATTTT. Translated: CASRDRIYSNQPQHF.

This sequence joins TRBV6-6 and TRBJ2-7; D call uncertain. The CDR3 length is 12 residues. V lost 5 bases, J lost 5 bases, and 10 bases lay in between. Germline CDR1 is MNHNY and CDR2 is SVGAGI (reference sequence). CDR3 sequence reads: CASSRESNEQYF. DNA of the CDR3: TGTGCCAGCAGTCGAGAGTCAAACGAGCAGTACTTC.

The rearrangement links TRBV7-2 to TRBJ1-1; no firm D call. The CDR3 spans 13 residues. Per the germline V gene, CDR1 is SGHTA and CDR2 is FQGNSA. Trimming removed 4 bases from V and 1 base from J, with 7 bases in between. The CDR3 bases are TGTGCCAGCAGCTATGCGGGGAACACTGAAGCTTTCTTT. It encodes CASSYAGNTEAFF. The whole variable domain, filled in from reference TRBV7-2 and TRBJ1-1, reads GAGVSQSPSNKVTEKGKDVELRCDPISGHTALYWYRQSLGQGLEFLIYFQGNSAPDKSGLPSDRFSAERTGGSVSTLTIQRTQQEDSAVYLCASSYAGNTEAFFGQGTRLTVV.

The J gene is TRBJ2-1, the V gene TRBV4-1; TRBD2 aligns across 10 bases. With 0 bases clipped from V and 9 bases from J, the junction kept 11 bases outside the gene matches. CDR1 MGHRA and CDR2 YSYEKL come from the germline V gene. This CDR3 region has 17 residues. The CDR3 sequence is CASSQDGIQRGGVEQFF. CDR3 sequence (DNA): TGCGCCAGCAGCCAAGATGGTATCCAGCGGGGGGGCGTTGAGCAGTTCTTC.

The J gene is TRBJ2-4, the V gene TRBV13, with 10 bases aligning to TRBD1. Germline CDR1 PRHDT, CDR2 FYEKMQ (reference sequence). The CDR3 is 14 residues long. V was pared by 3 bases and J by 10 bases, with 6 bases of the junction left unmatched. The CDR3, as DNA: TGTGCCAGCAGCTTTCGGGACAGGGGCTCTATTCAGTACTTC. Protein: CASSFRDRGSIQYF.

The chain has TRBV6-1 and TRBJ2-7; the D gene is possibly TRBD2 (6 bases). Trimming pared 0 bases from V and 7 bases from J, leaving 13 bases between. The CDR3 spans 14 residues. The germline V gene encodes CDR1 MNHNS and CDR2 SASEGT. Here the CDR3 DNA reads TGTGCCAGCAGTGAAGCGGAGGGTCGGGCTGAGCAGTACTTC. Amino acid sequence: CASSEAEGRAEQYF.

This clone was counted only a few times. This likely stems from a read error, as it lies one base from a far larger clone. Other DNA sequences in this sample translate to the same CDR3. This chain joins TRBV5-4 and TRBJ2-7; TRBD1 matches 7 bases. From germline, CDR1 is SGHNT and CDR2 YYREEE (reference sequence). Trimming cost V 2 bases and J 3 bases; bases outside gene matches: 8. This CDR3 comprises 15 residues. CDR3 in amino acids: CASSFRRQGNYEQYF. CDR3 nucleotide sequence: TGTGCCAGCAGCTTTAGGAGACAGGGTAACTACGAGCAGTACTTC.

V and J are TRBV6-4 and TRBJ1-3; 7 nucleotides match TRBD1. The ends lost 6 bases at V and 9 bases at J; junction bases unmatched: 5. Germline V gives CDR1 MRHNA, CDR2 SNTAGT. There are 12 residues in the CDR3. The chain's CDR3 is CASRQGSCTIYF. The CDR3 nucleotides read TGTGCCAGCAGACAGGGGTCCTGCACCATATATTTT.

The chain combines TRBV6-5 with TRBJ2-2, with a possible D match to TRBD1 (5 bases). V lost 0 bases and J lost 3, with 8 bases in between. CDR1 is MNHEY, CDR2 SVGAGI, per germline. This CDR3 spans 15 amino acids. The CDR3 sequence is CASSYSTGYTGELFF. The CDR3 DNA follows: TGTGCCAGCAGTTACTCAACAGGATACACCGGGGAGCTGTTTTTT.

The chain has TRBV10-3 and TRBJ1-1; D is uncertain. Germline V gives CDR1 ENHRY, CDR2 SYGVKD. CDR3 length: 15 residues. Trimming cost V 0 bases and J 0 bases, with 8 bases left between them. The CDR3 protein is CAISESVGLNTEAFF. The CDR3 coding sequence is TGTGCCATCAGTGAGTCCGTCGGTTTGAACACTGAAGCTTTCTTT.

This clone was counted a single time. The gene calls are TRBV30 and TRBJ2-5; TRBD1 agrees at 7 bases. CDR1 and CDR2 from the germline V gene are GTSNPN and SVGIG (reference sequence). V lost 4 bases, J lost 5 bases, and 4 bases stayed unmatched. The CDR3 has 12 residues. CDR3 sequence (DNA): TGTGCCTGGACTACAGGGGCGGAGACCCAGTACTTC. Translating gives CAWTTGAETQYF.

In this sample, this clone turned up once. The chain combines TRBV18 with TRBJ1-4; D gene uncertain. V lost 2 bases to trimming and J lost 10 bases, with 17 bases between them. CDR3 length equals 15 residues. Germline V gene lookup returns CDR1 KGHSH and CDR2 LQKENI. CDR3 sequence reads: CASSPDTVPAGKLFF. DNA for the CDR3: TGTGCCAGCTCACCAGATACGGTTCCCGCGGGAAAACTGTTTTTT.

V is TRBV28 and J is TRBJ2-7; D is undetermined. V was cut by 3 bases and J by 1 base, with 7 bases left in between. Germline-derived CDR1 and CDR2 are MDHEN and SYDVKM. This CDR3 contains 13 residues. Here the CDR3 DNA reads TGTGCCAGCAGTTTCGGGTTTTCCTACGAGCAGTACTTC. Translation gives CASSFGFSYEQYF.